These 10 T cell receptor beta chains were all obtained from the same sample, sequenced in a study of blood T cell repertoires in COVID-19. Data came from immunoSEQ multiplex PCR; TCRdb stores just in-frame clones and leaves some out. The top ten clones hold 2.9% of a sample with about 220,000 clones, roughly 85% of them seen once. The sequencing sample was made of peripheral blood. The source is a man aged 50 to 59 who had recovered from COVID-19.

The chain combines TRBV28 with TRBJ1-3; unclear D gene. This CDR3 is built from 13 residues. Germline CDR1 MDHEN, CDR2 SYDVKM. Trimming stripped 2 bases from V and 4 bases from J, with 6 bases between. The CDR3 loop is CASSLRGGNTIYF. Written as DNA, the CDR3 is TGTGCCAGCAGTTTACGAGGGGGAAACACCATATATTTT.

The chain combines TRBV25-1 with TRBJ1-6; no firm D call. The CDR3 consists of 18 residues. Germline-derived CDR1 and CDR2 are MGHDK and SYGVNS. V gave up 1 base and J gave up 8 bases, with 21 bases separating them. This chain's CDR3 is CASSEWSLEGEGYSPLHF. The CDR3 DNA is TGTGCCAGCAGTGAATGGTCCCTTGAGGGAGAAGGGTATTCACCCCTCCACTTT.

The rearrangement uses TRBV5-5 and TRBJ2-6; D gene uncertain. CDR3 size: 16 residues. Trimming took off 4 bases at V and 0 bases at J, with 11 bases between the two ends. Germline assignment: CDR1 SGHKS and CDR2 YYEKEE (reference sequence). CDR3 bases: TGTGCCAGCAGCCCCCAGGTTAACTCTGGGGCCAACGTCCTGACTTTC. Its protein is CASSPQVNSGANVLTF.

The chain couples TRBV5-1 to TRBJ1-1, with D possibly being TRBD1 (5 bases). CDR1 is SGHRS and CDR2 is YFSETQ in the germline V gene. V was pared by 2 bases and J by 5 bases, with 19 bases between. This CDR3 region has 16 residues. CDR3 in DNA: TGCGCCAGCAGCTTTGGGGCCCAGGGTCAAGGGACTGAAGCTTTCTTT. It is translated as CASSFGAQGQGTEAFF.

The gene calls are TRBV2 and TRBJ2-2, with TRBD1 identical over 9 bases. Unmatched junction bases numbered 2, after V lost 7 bases and J lost 2 bases. Germline assignment: CDR1 SNHLY and CDR2 FYNNEI. The CDR3 is 14 amino acids. CDR3: CASKTGGNTGELFF. In nucleotides, the CDR3 is TGTGCCAGCAAGACAGGGGGTAACACCGGGGAGCTGTTTTTT.

A single count supports this clone. CDR3 sequence reads: CASSLRETGSSYEQYF. The CDR3 bases are TGCGCCAGCAGCTTGCGTGAAACCGGGAGCTCCTACGAGCAGTACTTC. The J gene is TRBJ2-7, the V gene TRBV5-1, with D possibly matching TRBD2 (6 bases). This CDR3 is built from 16 residues. V lost 1 base and J 0 bases, leaving 14 bases between the germline ends. CDR1 is SGHRS, CDR2 YFSETQ, per germline.

V is TRBV28 and J is TRBJ2-7; D gene uncertain. Trimming cost V 7 bases and J 6 bases, with 13 bases left between them. Germline assignment: CDR1 MDHEN and CDR2 SYDVKM. This CDR3 has 12 residues. The CDR3 DNA is TGTGCCAGCATCGGGTTTTCTGGCGAGCAGTACTTC. Translating it yields CASIGFSGEQYF.

The genes are TRBV14 and TRBJ2-3; TRBD2 agrees at 8 bases. V dropped 0 bases and J dropped 2; count of bases not matched to a gene: 4. The CDR3 length is 16 residues. The germline V gene has CDR1 SGHDN and CDR2 FVKESK. The CDR3 region has the DNA TGTGCCAGCAGCCAAGATCGGGGGGGATTCACAGATACGCAGTATTTT. Translating gives CASSQDRGGFTDTQYF.

V is TRBV2 and J is TRBJ1-4, with D hard to call. In germline, CDR1 is SNHLY, CDR2 FYNNEI. Trimming took 8 bases from V and 6 from J, leaving 13 bases between them. The CDR3 covers 13 residues. The CDR3 DNA sequence: TGTGCCAGCCTAAACCCCGGTGATGAAAAACTGTTTTTT. This gives the protein CASLNPGDEKLFF.

V is TRBV13 and J is TRBJ2-5; D gene uncertain. The germline gives CDR1 PRHDT, CDR2 FYEKMQ (reference sequence). V lost 6 bases and J lost 4, with 15 bases in between. CDR3 length: 14 amino acids. CDR3 in amino acids: CASSLTAQLETQYF. The CDR3 nucleotides are TGTGCCAGCAGTTTAACAGCCCAACTAGAGACCCAGTACTTC.